The 29 T cell receptor beta chains below all came from one sample that was sequenced in a study of metastatic and nonmetastatic thyroid tumors. Nobody among the patients had been given any treatment before thyroid surgery. TCRdb ran MiXCR on the PCR reads. Among tens of thousands of clones listed, 20% to 30% were seen once. Source material: tumor tissue. The source of these receptors is a male donor with papillary thyroid cancer or a benign thyroid nodule (not recorded which). Some clones in this sample may be carry-over from other donors' samples.

This clone was seen at least ten times. The V and J genes are TRBV4-2 and TRBJ2-6, with 10 positions matching TRBD1. Germline V gene lookup returns CDR1 LGHNA and CDR2 YNFKEQ. The CDR3 runs to 20 residues. Trimming at V came to 4 bases and at J to 0 bases, leaving 12 bases not matched to a gene. CDR3: CASSRRGRQGAISGANVLTF. CDR3 in DNA: TGTGCCAGCAGCCGGAGGGGTCGACAGGGGGCGATCTCTGGGGCCAACGTCCTGACTTTC.

V and J are TRBV30 and TRBJ2-3, with 10 bases identical to TRBD2. The CDR3 is made up of 16 amino acids. Unmatched junction bases numbered 8, after V lost 0 bases and J lost 5 bases. Germline lookup yields CDR1 GTSNPN and CDR2 SVGIG (reference sequence). The CDR3 reads CAWSVRLAGAGDTQYF. The DNA for the CDR3 is TGTGCCTGGAGTGTAAGGCTAGCGGGAGCCGGAGATACGCAGTATTTT.

In this sample, this clone is medium-sized. The chain carries TRBV5-1 and TRBJ2-7, with a weak D call TRBD1 (6 bases). The germline V gene has CDR1 SGHRS and CDR2 YFSETQ. V was pared by 5 bases and J by 7 bases, with 22 bases between. This CDR3 is built from 15 residues. CDR3 DNA: TGCGCCAGCAGTCCATACAGGCCAGAAGGGGGTGAGCAGTACTTC. This sequence encodes CASSPYRPEGGEQYF.

Many counts were recorded for this clone. This chain connects TRBV20-1 to TRBJ2-3, with D possibly matching TRBD1 (6 bases). CDR1 DFQATT and CDR2 SNEGSKA come from the germline V gene (reference sequence). The CDR3 totals 16 residues. The germline V and J ends were trimmed by 3 bases and 0 bases, with 16 bases remaining between them. This CDR3 reads CSARRVGGTSTDTQYF. The CDR3 coding sequence is TGCAGTGCTAGGAGGGTAGGGGGTACTAGCACAGATACGCAGTATTTT.

This clone was observed many times. The chain is built from TRBV6-1 and TRBJ1-1; 7 bases fit TRBD1. The CDR3 contains 15 residues. With V trimmed by 0 bases and J by 5 bases, 6 bases remained unmatched. Germline V gene data show CDR1 as MNHNS and CDR2 as SASEGT. CDR3 sequence: CASSEAETGWTEAFF. CDR3 nucleotide sequence: TGTGCCAGCAGTGAAGCCGAGACAGGGTGGACTGAAGCTTTCTTT.

Of note for this clone: It may be a read error: a sequence one base away is much more abundant. This rearrangement joins TRBV29-1 to TRBJ2-1; D may be TRBD1 or TRBD2 (5 bases each). The germline V gene encodes CDR1 SQVTM and CDR2 ANQGSEA. The CDR3 sequence is 14 residues long. V lost 5 bases to trimming and J lost 7 bases, with 18 bases between them. The DNA for the CDR3 is TGCAGCGTTATCGGGACCCAGAGGGGTAATGAGCAGTTCTTC. It yields the protein CSVIGTQRGNEQFF.

This clone was detected ten times or more. V and J are TRBV3-1 and TRBJ1-1, with a tentative D call TRBD1 (6 bases). V lost 0 bases, J lost 10 bases, and 9 bases lay in between. This CDR3 is built from 12 residues. CDR1 and CDR2 (germline): LGHDT, YNNKEL (reference sequence). CDR3 protein: CASSQEAGVAFF. DNA for the CDR3: TGTGCCAGCAGCCAAGAGGCAGGGGTAGCTTTCTTT.

A remark on this clone: A read error may be the cause here, since a much bigger clone is one base away. Additional DNA sequences in this sample encode the identical CDR3. In nucleotides, the CDR3 is TGTGCCAGCAGCCCCCCCCCTCTAGCGGGAGGTCCCACAGATACGCAGTATTTT. Translation gives CASSPPPLAGGPTDTQYF. The chain uses TRBV11-2 and TRBJ2-3; 11 nucleotides agree with TRBD2. V lost 5 bases and J lost 2; bases outside the gene matches: 12. The germline CDR1 and CDR2 sequences are SGHAT and FQNNGV. CDR3 size: 18 residues.

The chain is built from TRBV7-9 and TRBJ2-7; possible D gene TRBD1, 6 bases. V was trimmed by 0 bases and J by 5 bases, leaving 11 bases between them. Germline CDR1 and CDR2: SEHNR and FQNEAQ (reference sequence). CDR3 size: 14 residues. The CDR3 is CASSLADRQDEQYF. The CDR3 DNA reads TGTGCCAGCAGCTTAGCAGACCGACAGGACGAGCAGTACTTC.

This clone came up many times. The chain joins TRBV6-1 to TRBJ2-3, with 9 positions matching TRBD1. This CDR3 region has 15 residues. In germline, CDR1 is MNHNS, CDR2 SASEGT. V lost 6 bases, J lost 3 bases, and 7 bases stayed unmatched. Here the CDR3 reads CASSRGTGPTDTQYF. CDR3 sequence (DNA): TGTGCCAGCAGCCGGGGGACAGGGCCAACAGATACGCAGTATTTT.

This clone was detected many times. V gene TRBV3-1 combines with J gene TRBJ2-3; maybe TRBD2 (5 bases). Germline CDR1 reads LGHDT; CDR2 reads YNNKEL (reference sequence). The CDR3 contains 15 residues. V was cut by 6 bases and J by 0 bases, with 13 bases left in between. CDR3 sequence: CASSGWETSTDTQYF. In nucleotides, the CDR3 is TGTGCCAGCAGTGGCTGGGAGACTAGCACAGATACGCAGTATTTT.

This clone is medium-sized (0.01 to 0.1%) within its sample. At the DNA level, this CDR3 is encoded by other sequences in the same sample as well. The chain uses TRBV7-9 and TRBJ2-3, with 10 bases aligning to TRBD2. V was pared by 5 bases and J by 3 bases, with 5 bases of the junction left unmatched. The length of the CDR3 is 15 residues. Germline CDR1 SEHNR, CDR2 FQNEAQ (reference sequence). The CDR3 loop is CASSLTSGETDTQYF. Written as DNA, the CDR3 is TGTGCCAGCAGCCTAACTAGCGGGGAGACAGATACGCAGTATTTT.

V gene TRBV20-1 combines with J gene TRBJ2-7; 11 bases fit TRBD2. The CDR3 runs 16 residues. In germline, CDR1 is DFQATT, CDR2 SNEGSKA (reference sequence). The J segment lost 3 bases and the V segment lost 0 bases, leaving 7 bases of the junction unmatched. CDR3: CSARDFSGGADYEQYF. The DNA for the CDR3 is TGCAGTGCTAGAGATTTTAGCGGGGGGGCTGACTACGAGCAGTACTTC.

This clone was detected ten times or more. J is TRBJ2-3 and V is TRBV5-1; no firm D call. Germline CDR1 is SGHRS and CDR2 is YFSETQ. This CDR3 has 15 residues. The V gene lost 5 bases and the J gene lost 1 base, with 14 bases spanning the gap. As DNA, the CDR3 is TGCGCCAGCAGTCGAACTCCCGTTCGCACAGATACGCAGTATTTT. Translation: CASSRTPVRTDTQYF.

This clone has ten or more counts. The rearrangement joins TRBV2 to TRBJ2-5; perhaps D is TRBD1 or TRBD2 (5 bases each). Per the germline V gene, CDR1 is SNHLY and CDR2 is FYNNEI. Trimming shortened V by 4 bases and J by 3 bases, and 9 bases separated the two germline ends. The CDR3 is 13 amino acids. The CDR3 DNA reads as TGTGCCAGCAGTGCGGGACCCGAAGAGACCCAGTACTTC. Translating gives CASSAGPEETQYF.

This clone was picked up many times. The chain has TRBV20-1 and TRBJ2-7, with D unresolved. The V and J ends lost 0 bases and 9 bases respectively, with 12 bases between them. Germline V gene data show CDR1 as DFQATT and CDR2 as SNEGSKA (reference sequence). This CDR3 is built from 12 residues. The CDR3 sequence: CSARDSSNGQYF. The CDR3 coding sequence is TGCAGTGCTAGAGATAGTTCGAATGGGCAGTACTTC.

This clone was seen repeatedly, ten times or more. The CDR3 protein is CAWSDPLGANTEAFF. CDR3 nucleotide sequence: TGTGCCTGGAGTGACCCCCTGGGGGCTAACACTGAAGCTTTCTTT. The chain recombines TRBV30 with TRBJ1-1, with TRBD1 as a possible D gene (6 bases). Germline CDR1 is GTSNPN and CDR2 is SVGIG (reference sequence). The CDR3 is made up of 15 amino acids. Trimming took off 1 base at V and 2 bases at J, with 14 bases between the two ends.

This clone turned up a few times. The CDR3 DNA reads TGTGCCAGCAGTGTCGATGCTCTTACGCAGTATTTT. Its protein is CASSVDALTQYF. This rearrangement joins TRBV6-1 to TRBJ2-3, with no clear D. Per the germline V gene, CDR1 is MNHNS and CDR2 is SASEGT. The CDR3 sequence is 12 residues long. The germline V and J ends were trimmed by 4 bases and 8 bases, with 10 bases remaining between them.

This clone appeared many times. This rearrangement joins TRBV12-3 or TRBV12-4 to TRBJ1-3, with TRBD1 as a possible D gene (5 bases). Trimming pared 6 bases from V and 15 bases from J, leaving 15 bases between. The CDR3 loop spans 11 amino acids. The CDR3 is CASSSGKAQYF. In DNA form, the CDR3 reads TGTGCCAGCAGCTCAGGGAAAGCCCAATATTTT.

The chain uses TRBV12-3 or TRBV12-4 and TRBJ2-3; TRBD1 is a possible D gene (7 bases). Trimming shortened V by 11 bases and J by 4 bases, and 13 bases separated the two germline ends. This CDR3 has 12 amino acids. For the CDR3, the DNA is TGTGCCTCTGGAGGGGGCGCAGATACGCAGTATTTT. Translating it yields CASGGGADTQYF.

This clone was seen many times. The chain employs TRBV20-1 and TRBJ2-1; 7 bases align to TRBD2. V lost 4 bases, J lost 7 bases, and 1 base stayed unmatched. CDR1 and CDR2 (germline): DFQATT, SNEGSKA (reference sequence). This CDR3 region has 11 residues. In DNA form, the CDR3 reads TGCAGTGCTACAGCGGGGAATGAGCAGTTCTTC. Its translation: CSATAGNEQFF.

This rearrangement joins TRBV28 to TRBJ2-7, with 10 bases fitting TRBD1. V lost 7 bases and J lost 4; bases outside the gene matches: 25. CDR3 length equals 20 residues. The germline V gene encodes CDR1 MDHEN and CDR2 SYDVKM. CDR3 protein: CASISLFWSSGTGEVYEQYF. The CDR3 DNA sequence: TGTGCCAGCATTTCCCTGTTTTGGTCATCCGGGACAGGGGAGGTTTACGAGCAGTACTTC.

At least ten counts were recorded for this clone. The chain combines TRBV20-1 with TRBJ2-3; 7 positions agree with TRBD1. CDR1 and CDR2 (germline): DFQATT, SNEGSKA (reference sequence). Trimming removed 5 bases from V and 2 bases from J; junction bases left unmatched: 10. The CDR3 covers 15 residues. The CDR3 coding sequence is TGCAGTGCTCACTCAAGGGGGCTGGTCACAGATACGCAGTATTTT. This translates into CSAHSRGLVTDTQYF.

This clone showed up just a few times. This could be a read error, since a much larger clone is one nucleotide away. The same CDR3 also results from other DNA sequences found in this sample. The chain uses TRBV6-1 and TRBJ2-4; no reliable D call. The CDR3 is made up of 16 amino acids. Germline V gene data show CDR1 as MNHNS and CDR2 as SASEGT. The V end lost 5 bases, the J end lost 3 bases, and 17 bases lay between the germline ends. The CDR3 nucleotides read TGTGCCAGCAGTCCCACCCGTGAGTGGGTCAAAAACATTCAGTACTTC. Protein sequence: CASSPTREWVKNIQYF.

At least ten counts were recorded for this clone. V is TRBV20-1 and J is TRBJ2-5; 16 bases line up with TRBD2. Germline lookup yields CDR1 DFQATT and CDR2 SNEGSKA (reference sequence). The CDR3 covers 14 residues. CDR3 coding DNA: TGCAGGGGACTAGCGGGAGGGCCAGGGGAGACCCAGTACTTC. This codes for CRGLAGGPGETQYF.

This chain joins TRBV11-2 and TRBJ2-7; TRBD1 is a possible D gene (6 bases). With 4 bases removed from V and 0 bases from J, the gap between germline ends came to 19 bases. From germline, CDR1 is SGHAT and CDR2 FQNNGV. This CDR3 is built from 17 residues. The CDR3 sequence: CASSSAPTGIASYEQYF. The CDR3 DNA follows: TGTGCCAGCAGCTCGGCCCCTACAGGGATAGCCTCCTACGAGCAGTACTTC. The full variable domain, in which reference TRBV11-2 and TRBJ2-7 provide the parts outside the CDR3, is EAGVAQSPRYKIIEKRQSVAFWCNPISGHATLYWYQQILGQGPKLLIQFQNNGVVDDSQLPKDRFSAERLKGVDSTLKIQPAKLEDSAVYLCASSSAPTGIASYEQYFGPGTRLTVT.

This chain uses TRBV28 with TRBJ2-7; TRBD1 might be the D (5 bases). The CDR3 spans 14 residues. Germline CDR1 is MDHEN and CDR2 is SYDVKM. V was clipped by 4 bases and J by 7 bases, with 17 bases between them. CDR3 in amino acids: CASSSQGLSEEQYF. The CDR3 DNA reads as TGTGCCAGCAGTTCCCAGGGTCTGTCAGAAGAGCAGTACTTC.

The sample holds many counts of this clone. The chain joins TRBV5-1 to TRBJ2-1; D uncertain. This CDR3 region has 13 residues. Germline V gives CDR1 SGHRS, CDR2 YFSETQ. Trimming removed 3 bases at V and 3 bases at J, with 7 bases between. CDR3: CASSYQNYNEQFF. The CDR3, as DNA: TGCGCCAGCAGCTATCAAAACTACAATGAGCAGTTCTTC. The full variable domain, its missing parts supplied by reference TRBV5-1 and TRBJ2-1, is KAGVTQTPRYLIKTRGQQVTLSCSPISGHRSVSWYQQTPGQGLQFLFEYFSETQRNKGNFPGRFSGRQFSNSRSEMNVSTLELGDSALYLCASSYQNYNEQFFGPGTRLTVL.

This clone was picked up a small number of times. The chain couples TRBV15 to TRBJ2-1; D possibly corresponds to TRBD2 (5 bases). CDR3 size: 15 residues. Per the germline V gene, CDR1 is LNHNV and CDR2 is YYDKDF (reference sequence). Trimming stripped 5 bases from V and 1 base from J, with 12 bases between. The CDR3 DNA is TGTGCCACCAGCCGACGAGGGAATTCCTACAATGAGCAGTTCTTC. The encoded protein is CATSRRGNSYNEQFF.